This T cell receptor (beta chain) was sequenced during a study of T cell changes during pregnancy in multiple sclerosis. The table came from immunoSEQ multiplex PCR; TCRdb's copy has only in-frame clones and leaves some out. Here the sample spans under 50,000 clones, 95% being singletons. Germline assignment: CDR1 PRHDT and CDR2 FYEKMQ (reference sequence). This CDR3 is built from 15 residues. V lost 5 bases and J lost 2; bases outside the gene matches: 8. Sample: CD8+ T cells from peripheral blood mononuclear cells, taken in the first trimester of pregnancy. V and J are TRBV13 and TRBJ2-7; 8 bases match TRBD2. The sequence was obtained from a female donor with multiple sclerosis, enrolled in a pregnancy study. The CDR3 region is CASSLGERGTYEQYF. Here the CDR3 DNA reads TGTGCCAGCAGCCTGGGCGAGCGGGGGACCTACGAGCAGTACTTC.